The rows below give T cell receptor beta chains drawn from one sample of a study of control samples from healthy donors and cancer patients. TCRdb keeps only in-frame clones here, not all; method: immunoSEQ multiplex PCR. The sample lists about 140,000 clones, roughly 89% occurring once. Sequenced input: blood. Receptors were obtained from a man aged 18 to 29 in good health. CDR3s include the opening cysteine and the closing phenylalanine or tryptophan. Each record gives: D gene, clone size, J gene, V gene, CDR3 protein, CDR3 DNA. The D gene is left open where the match is weak. A row's size may be missing; if present it is once, few, many or a size class.

>TRBD1|-|TRBJ1-1|TRBV7-9
CASSSSQGALEAFF
TGTGCCAGCAGCTCGTCACAGGGGGCACTTGAAGCTTTCTTT
>-|-|TRBJ1-1|TRBV5-4
CASSLYGGMNTEAFF
TGTGCCAGCAGCTTGTATGGGGGCATGAACACTGAAGCTTTCTTT
>-|-|TRBJ2-7|TRBV5-1
CASSGVGQNGEQYF
TGCGCCAGCAGCGGGGTGGGGCAGAACGGCGAGCAGTACTTC
>-|-|TRBJ1-4|TRBV27
CASSPGTNEKLFF
TGTGCCAGCAGTCCGGGGACTAATGAAAAACTGTTTTTT
>-|-|TRBJ1-6|TRBV18
CASSLRDSNSPLHF
TGTGCCAGCTCACTACGAGACAGTAATTCACCCCTCCACTTT
>-|-|TRBJ2-3|TRBV18
CASSPGSDTQYF
TGTGCCAGCTCCCCTGGATCCGATACGCAGTATTTT
>-|-|TRBJ1-4|TRBV6-2/TRBV6-3
CASSYGPNEKLFF
TGTGCCAGCAGTTACGGGCCAAATGAAAAACTGTTTTTT
>-|-|TRBJ1-2|TRBV10-3
CAIRPGEPNYGYTF
TGTGCCATCAGGCCGGGAGAACCCAACTATGGCTACACCTTC
>TRBD1|-|TRBJ1-2|TRBV6-6
CASSGQGGGGYTF
TGTGCCAGCAGCGGACAGGGGGGAGGTGGCTACACCTTC
>-|few|TRBJ2-7|TRBV20-1
CSASVRAYEQYF
TGCAGTGCTAGTGTCAGAGCCTACGAGCAGTACTTC
>-|-|TRBJ2-7|TRBV9
CASSEGDSSSYEQYF
TGTGCCAGCAGCGAGGGCGACTCTTCCTCCTACGAGCAGTACTTC
>-|-|TRBJ1-5|TRBV6-5
CASSYSRQPNQPQHF
TGTGCCAGCAGTTACTCTAGACAGCCTAATCAGCCCCAGCATTTT
>-|-|TRBJ1-4|TRBV3-1/TRBV3-2
CASSQDSVKGPFDEKLFF
TGTGCCAGCAGCCAAGATTCCGTAAAGGGGCCATTTGATGAAAAACTGTTTTTT
>-|once|TRBJ1-2|TRBV19
CASSPGTDYGYTF
TGTGCCAGTAGTCCAGGGACGGACTATGGCTACACCTTC
>-|-|TRBJ2-1|TRBV7-3
CASSLSAGTHNEQFF
TGTGCCAGCAGCTTGTCTGCCGGGACCCACAATGAGCAGTTCTTC
>TRBD1|-|TRBJ2-7|TRBV15
CATSRGDRGSEQYF
TGTGCCACCAGCAGAGGGGACAGGGGCTCCGAGCAGTACTTC
>TRBD2|-|TRBJ2-7|TRBV19
CASSAGLAGVEQYF
TGTGCCAGTAGTGCCGGACTAGCGGGGGTCGAGCAGTACTTC
>-|-|TRBJ2-5|TRBV7-2
CASSSQETQYF
TGTGCCAGCAGTTCTCAAGAGACCCAGTACTTC
>-|-|TRBJ2-7|TRBV12-3/TRBV12-4
CASSLARNYEQYF
TGTGCCAGCAGTTTAGCGAGAAACTACGAGCAGTACTTC
>TRBD2|-|TRBJ2-1|TRBV3-1/TRBV3-2
CASSLSGEYNEQFF
TGTGCCAGCAGCCTGAGCGGGGAGTACAATGAGCAGTTCTTC
>-|-|TRBJ2-7|TRBV7-9
CASSRPRHEQYF
TGTGCCAGCAGTCGACCACGGCACGAGCAGTACTTC
>-|-|TRBJ1-1|TRBV7-3
CASRKATNTEAFF
TGTGCCAGCAGGAAAGCAACGAACACTGAAGCTTTCTTT
>-|-|TRBJ1-4|TRBV18
CASSPVQIRPNEKLFF
TGTGCCAGCTCACCAGTCCAGATACGCCCTAATGAAAAACTGTTTTTT
>-|-|TRBJ1-5|TRBV11-2
CASSLWQGQPQHF
TGTGCCAGCAGCTTATGGCAGGGTCAGCCCCAGCATTTT
>-|-|TRBJ1-3|TRBV2
CASQLGGPNTIYF
TGTGCCAGCCAGCTCGGGGGACCAAACACCATATATTTT
>-|-|TRBJ1-1|TRBV9
CASSVDGTEAFF
TGTGCCAGCAGCGTAGACGGCACTGAAGCTTTCTTT
>TRBD1|-|TRBJ1-1|TRBV3-1/TRBV3-2
CASSQVGQGGTEAFF
TGTGCCAGCAGCCAAGTGGGACAGGGGGGCACTGAAGCTTTCTTT
>-|-|TRBJ1-5|TRBV28
CASSATWQGGNQPQHF
TGTGCCAGCAGTGCCACTTGGCAGGGTGGCAATCAGCCCCAGCATTTT
>-|-|TRBJ1-2|TRBV18
CASSPDRTYGYTF
TGTGCCAGCTCACCGGACAGAACCTATGGCTACACCTTC
>-|-|TRBJ2-7|TRBV5-1
CASSETGFYEQYF
TGCGCCAGCAGCGAAACAGGATTCTACGAGCAGTACTTC
>TRBD1|-|TRBJ1-5|TRBV4-2
CASSLRGTENQPQHF
TGTGCCAGCAGCCTGCGCGGGACAGAGAATCAGCCCCAGCATTTT